This T cell receptor (beta chain) was identified in a study of control samples from healthy donors and cancer patients. Clones were sequenced by immunoSEQ multiplex PCR, and TCRdb holds only the in-frame ones, with some missing. This table has about 140,000 clones, approximately 94% appearing once. This clonotype was sampled from a man in his forties in good health. Sequencing was done on a sample of blood.

The CDR3 nucleotides are TGTGCCATCCAGTCAGGGATGAGGGAGGGCCGCTACGAGCAGTACTTC. This translates into CAIQSGMREGRYEQYF. V usage is TRBV10-3 and J usage is TRBJ2-7; TRBD2 matches at 7 bases. This CDR3 has 16 residues. V trimming: 8 bases; J trimming: 3 bases; junction bases outside the gene matches: 16. CDR1 and CDR2 (germline): ENHRY, SYGVKD.